This T cell receptor beta chain is drawn from a study of cytotoxic CD8 clonotypes in ibrutinib-treated CLL. General study points: Researchers report that baseline clonality outpaced age-matched healthy donors and tracked circulating CD8+ T-cell counts.

From cryopreserved PBMCs came around 2 micrograms of genomic DNA used for TCR beta libraries. Clones were read by immunoSEQ multiplex PCR, and TCRdb kept only the in-frame ones, dropping some. This sample has about 330,000 clones, with roughly 71% found just once. A remark on this clone: Antigen unknown.

CDR1 and CDR2 from the germline V gene are MNHEY and SVGAGI. V gave up 3 bases and J gave up 13 bases, with 12 bases separating them. This CDR3 region has 11 residues. The sample was PBMCs, taken after 36 months of ibrutinib treatment. The TCR originated in a human donor with chronic lymphocytic leukemia. The gene calls are TRBV6-5 and TRBJ1-2; tentatively, D is TRBD1 (6 bases). CDR3 sequence (DNA): TGTGCCAGCAGTTATCGAGGGGGATGCACCTTC. Amino acid sequence: CASSYRGGCTF.